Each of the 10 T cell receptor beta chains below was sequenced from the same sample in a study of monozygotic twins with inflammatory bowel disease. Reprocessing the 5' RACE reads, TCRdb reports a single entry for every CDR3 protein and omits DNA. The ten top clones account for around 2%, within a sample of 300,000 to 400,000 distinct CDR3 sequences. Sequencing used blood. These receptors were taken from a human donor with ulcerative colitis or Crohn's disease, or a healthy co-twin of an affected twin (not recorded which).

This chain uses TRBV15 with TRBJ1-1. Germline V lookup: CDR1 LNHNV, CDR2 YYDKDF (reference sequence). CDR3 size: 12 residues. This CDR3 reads CATSRAFREAFF.

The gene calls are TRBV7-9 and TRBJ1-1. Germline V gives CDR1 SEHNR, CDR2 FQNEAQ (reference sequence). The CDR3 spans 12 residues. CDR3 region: CASSLVPRNAFF.

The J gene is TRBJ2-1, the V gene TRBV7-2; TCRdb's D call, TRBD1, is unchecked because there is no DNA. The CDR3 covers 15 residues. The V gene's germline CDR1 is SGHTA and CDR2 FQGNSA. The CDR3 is CASSRDRGRYNEQFF.

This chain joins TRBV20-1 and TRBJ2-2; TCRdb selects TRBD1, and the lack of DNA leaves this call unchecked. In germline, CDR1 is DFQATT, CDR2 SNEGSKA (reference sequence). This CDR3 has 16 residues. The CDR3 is CSARDAGTANTGELFF.

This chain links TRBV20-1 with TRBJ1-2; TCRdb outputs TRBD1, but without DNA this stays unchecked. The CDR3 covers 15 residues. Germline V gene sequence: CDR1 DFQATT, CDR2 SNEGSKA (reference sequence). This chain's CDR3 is CSARGTPLTEYGYTF.

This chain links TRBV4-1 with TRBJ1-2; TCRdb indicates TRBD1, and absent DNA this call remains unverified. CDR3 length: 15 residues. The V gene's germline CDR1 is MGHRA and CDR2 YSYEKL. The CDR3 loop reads CVSSQDSTGNYGYTF.

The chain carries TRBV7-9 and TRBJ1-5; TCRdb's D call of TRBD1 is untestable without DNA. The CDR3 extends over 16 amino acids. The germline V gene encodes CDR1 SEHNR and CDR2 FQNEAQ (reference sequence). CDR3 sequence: CASSLATGFSNQPQHF.

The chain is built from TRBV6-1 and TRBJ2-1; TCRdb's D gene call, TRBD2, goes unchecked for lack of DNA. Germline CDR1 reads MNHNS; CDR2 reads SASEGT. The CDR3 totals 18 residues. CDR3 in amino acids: CASRRLAGGLSSYNEQFF.

This chain's CDR3 is CASSPRPGAKGQYF. The V and J genes are TRBV7-8 and TRBJ2-7; TCRdb returns TRBD1, unconfirmable since there is no DNA. The CDR3 sequence is 14 residues long. Germline CDR1 and CDR2: SGHVS and FQNEAQ.

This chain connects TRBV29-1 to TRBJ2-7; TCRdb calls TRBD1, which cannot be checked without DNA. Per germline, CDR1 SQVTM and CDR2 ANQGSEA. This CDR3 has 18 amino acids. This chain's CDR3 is CSVVPPYLTYDRGYEQYF.